This T cell receptor (beta chain) was observed in a study of T-cell memory formation after mild COVID-19. The V and J ends lost 5 bases and 6 bases respectively, with 18 bases between them. This CDR3 comprises 15 residues. CDR1 SGHTA and CDR2 FQGNSA come from the germline V gene. In TCRdb, the 5' RACE reads were re-called with MiXCR into one record per CDR3 protein. The sample contains just over 350,000 distinct CDR3 sequences, over 13% of which appear only once. This TCR was sampled from a man between 18 and 29 years old who had mild COVID-19 (a few samples of this study predate the infection). Cell type and time point are not known. The sample was PBMCs or a T cell subset sorted from them (not recorded which). The chain uses TRBV7-2 and TRBJ2-3; D might be TRBD2 (5 bases). CDR3 nucleotide sequence: TGTGCCAGCAGCCGAGGTGGGGTAGCGTCGGATACGCAGTATTTT. It translates to CASSRGGVASDTQYF.